The 25 T cell receptor beta chains below were found in one sample sequenced in a study of blood T cell repertoires in COVID-19. Using immunoSEQ multiplex PCR, the repertoire was profiled, and TCRdb retains in-frame clones only, with some absent. The sample records tens of thousands of clones, more than 70% being singletons. The sample taken for sequencing was peripheral blood. These receptors were taken from a human donor in a cohort sampled during active COVID-19.

This chain joins TRBV7-9 and TRBJ2-4; 8 nucleotides line up with TRBD1. CDR1 and CDR2 from the germline V gene are SEHNR and FQNEAQ (reference sequence). Germline trimming cut 0 bases from V and 7 bases from J; bases unmatched to any gene: 11. The CDR3 runs to 17 residues. The CDR3 nucleotides read TGTGCCAGCAGCTTAGCACTTCTTCGGGACAGGTCCAACATTCAGTACTTC. Translating it yields CASSLALLRDRSNIQYF.

This chain links TRBV7-9 with TRBJ2-7, with no clear D. V lost 3 bases, J lost 3 bases, and 9 bases lay in between. Per the germline V gene, CDR1 is SEHNR and CDR2 is FQNEAQ (reference sequence). The CDR3 spans 13 residues. CDR3 protein: CASSLRQNYEQYF. The CDR3 DNA reads as TGTGCCAGCAGCTTGAGGCAGAACTACGAGCAGTACTTC.

This chain uses TRBV11-3 with TRBJ2-7; TRBD2 might be the D (6 bases). The CDR3 contains 16 residues. CDR1 SGHNT and CDR2 YENEEA come from the germline V gene. V was cut by 4 bases and J by 5 bases, with 21 bases left in between. CDR3 nucleotide sequence: TGTGCCAGCAGCTCCCTGGCAGGGAGGTGTTTCAACGAGCAGTACTTC. This codes for CASSSLAGRCFNEQYF. Based on the CDR3 plus reference TRBV11-3 and TRBJ2-7, the full variable domain is EAGVVQSPRYKIIEKKQPVAFWCNPISGHNTLYWYLQNLGQGPELLIRYENEEAVDDSQLPKDRFSAERLKGVDSTLKIQPAELGDSAVYLCASSSLAGRCFNEQYFGPGTRLTVT.

The chain is built from TRBV19 and TRBJ2-4, with a weak D call TRBD1 (5 bases). Trimming pared 2 bases from V and 0 bases from J, leaving 11 bases between. The CDR3 sequence is 16 residues long. Germline CDR1 is LNHDA and CDR2 is SQIVND (reference sequence). The CDR3 nucleotides are TGTGCCAGTAGTATAATGGGGCCAGTAGCCAAAAACATTCAGTACTTC. Translating it yields CASSIMGPVAKNIQYF.

The chain joins TRBV6-2 or TRBV6-3 to TRBJ2-3; TRBD2 might be the D (6 bases). The germline V and J ends were trimmed by 4 bases and 0 bases, with 23 bases remaining between them. Germline V lookup: CDR1 MNHEY, CDR2 SVGEGT. The CDR3 loop spans 19 amino acids. CDR3 coding DNA: TGTGCCAGCAGTTCGACAAATCCCGGGACTGTGAAAAGCACAGATACGCAGTATTTT. Amino acids: CASSSTNPGTVKSTDTQYF.

The chain has TRBV19 and TRBJ2-1, with 8 bases that match TRBD1. The CDR3 sequence is 13 residues long. Per the germline V gene, CDR1 is LNHDA and CDR2 is SQIVND (reference sequence). Losses at the gene ends were 5 bases for V and 10 bases for J; bases not matched to a gene: 7. The CDR3 coding sequence is TGTGCCAGTAGTTCCAGGACAGGGCTAGAGCAGTTCTTC. Translating it yields CASSSRTGLEQFF.

This chain connects TRBV5-1 to TRBJ2-5; D ambiguous. This CDR3 has 15 amino acids. Germline CDR1 SGHRS, CDR2 YFSETQ. V was pared by 0 bases and J by 0 bases, with 9 bases between. The CDR3 is CASSLASLNQETQYF. The CDR3 DNA sequence: TGCGCCAGCAGCTTGGCCTCACTCAACCAAGAGACCCAGTACTTC. Combining the CDR3 with reference TRBV5-1 and TRBJ2-5 gives the whole variable domain KAGVTQTPRYLIKTRGQQVTLSCSPISGHRSVSWYQQTPGQGLQFLFEYFSETQRNKGNFPGRFSGRQFSNSRSEMNVSTLELGDSALYLCASSLASLNQETQYFGPGTRLLVL.

The chain joins TRBV5-1 to TRBJ2-1, with 11 bases aligning to TRBD1. J lost 9 bases, V lost 4 bases, and 12 bases had no gene match. This CDR3 contains 16 residues. CDR1 and CDR2 from the germline V gene are SGHRS and YFSETQ. The CDR3 DNA is TGCGCCAGCAGCCCCGTCCAGGACAGGGGGCTCTCTGAGCAGTTCTTC. Amino acid sequence: CASSPVQDRGLSEQFF.

This chain uses TRBV12-3 or TRBV12-4 with TRBJ2-1, with D possibly matching TRBD2 (5 bases). Trimming stripped 5 bases from V and 10 bases from J, with 15 bases between. There are 13 residues in the CDR3. The CDR3 coding sequence is TGTGCCAGCAGTAAGATACTATCGGGGGAGCAGTTCTTC. Translating it yields CASSKILSGEQFF.

This chain uses TRBV7-6 with TRBJ1-4; D might be TRBD1 (5 bases). The CDR3 has 14 residues. Trimming left V 4 bases short and J 8 bases short, with 14 bases between. Germline V gene data show CDR1 as SGHVS and CDR2 as FNYEAQ. This CDR3 reads CASSSPGGTEKLFF. CDR3 bases: TGTGCCAGCAGCTCCCCGGGGGGAACAGAAAAACTGTTTTTT.

The gene calls are TRBV10-2 and TRBJ2-7, with D possibly TRBD2 on 5 matching bases. Germline V gene sequence: CDR1 WSHSY, CDR2 SAAADI. Between the trimmed V and J ends, which lost 2 bases and 6 bases, there was a span of 14 bases. The CDR3 extends over 14 amino acids. The CDR3 DNA follows: TGCGCCAGCAGTGAGCGAGGGAATCTCGGCGAGCAGTACTTC. Translating gives CASSERGNLGEQYF.

The chain joins TRBV10-3 to TRBJ2-7; 9 bases are shared with TRBD2. The CDR3 consists of 15 residues. Germline CDR1 and CDR2: ENHRY and SYGVKD. V gave up 0 bases and J gave up 2 bases; unmatched junction bases: 2. DNA of the CDR3: TGTGCCATCAGTGAGTCTAGGACTAGCGCCTACGAGCAGTACTTC. The encoded protein is CAISESRTSAYEQYF.

The chain links TRBV7-2 to TRBJ1-1; 10 positions match TRBD1. The junction had 2 bases not matched to a gene; V was cut back by 0 bases and J by 4 bases. This CDR3 has 15 residues. Germline assignment: CDR1 SGHTA and CDR2 FQGNSA. CDR3 region: CASSLAWDRGTEAFF. DNA of the CDR3: TGTGCCAGCAGCTTAGCGTGGGACAGGGGCACTGAAGCTTTCTTT.

V and J are TRBV14 and TRBJ2-1; a possible D gene is TRBD2 (6 bases). Germline assignment: CDR1 SGHDN and CDR2 FVKESK. The CDR3 sequence is 15 residues long. V lost 5 bases, J lost 4 bases, and 15 bases lay in between. CDR3 DNA: TGTGCCAGCAGCGCGGGACGTGGCCCTTACAATGAGCAGTTCTTC. As protein: CASSAGRGPYNEQFF. The full variable domain, with the rest looked up from reference TRBV14 and TRBJ2-1, is EAGVTQFPSHSVIEKGQTVTLRCDPISGHDNLYWYRRVMGKEIKFLLHFVKESKQDESGMPNNRFLAERTGGTYSTLKVQPAELEDSGVYFCASSAGRGPYNEQFFGPGTRLTVL.

V is TRBV7-8 and J is TRBJ2-3, with a possible D match to TRBD2 (6 bases). The V gene lost 3 bases and the J gene lost 2 bases, with 12 bases spanning the gap. Germline values: CDR1 SGHVS, CDR2 FQNEAQ. CDR3 length equals 15 residues. CDR3 protein: CASSFLALNTDTQYF. The DNA of the CDR3 is TGTGCCAGCAGCTTTCTAGCGCTCAACACAGATACGCAGTATTTT. Complete variable domain (other parts from reference TRBV7-8 and TRBJ2-3): GAGVSQSPRYKVAKRGQDVALRCDPISGHVSLFWYQQALGQGPEFLTYFQNEAQLDKSGLPSDRFFAERPEGSVSTLKIQRTQQEDSAVYLCASSFLALNTDTQYFGPGTRLTVL.

J is TRBJ2-1 and V is TRBV2; 11 bases are a match to TRBD2. The V and J ends lost 5 bases and 4 bases, in that order; junction bases with no gene match: 4. Germline CDR1 reads SNHLY; CDR2 reads FYNNEI. This CDR3 contains 15 residues. As DNA, the CDR3 is TGTGCCAGCAGTCGGACTAGCGGGCCGTACAATGAGCAGTTCTTC. This codes for CASSRTSGPYNEQFF.

V is TRBV6-4 and J is TRBJ2-1, with D perhaps matching TRBD2 (6 bases). Trimming took 2 bases from V and 5 from J, leaving 13 bases between them. This CDR3 has 15 residues. Germline CDR1 is MRHNA and CDR2 is SNTAGT. The CDR3 coding sequence is TGTGCCAGCAGTGACGGGCAGGCGGGACACAATGAGCAGTTCTTC. It is translated as CASSDGQAGHNEQFF.

The J gene is TRBJ1-6, the V gene TRBV19, with 12 bases lining up with TRBD1. Germline CDR1 and CDR2: LNHDA and SQIVND (reference sequence). The trim removed 7 bases at V and 8 bases at J, leaving 9 bases unmatched. The CDR3 runs 16 residues. The CDR3 sequence: CASKSGTGGLYSPLHF. The CDR3 DNA follows: TGTGCCAGTAAATCCGGGACAGGGGGCTTATATTCACCCCTCCACTTT. The complete variable domain, with remaining parts taken from reference TRBV19 and TRBJ1-6, reads DGGITQSPKYLFRKEGQNVTLSCEQNLNHDAMYWYRQDPGQGLRLIYYSQIVNDFQKGDIAEGYSVSREKKESFPLTVTSAQKNPTAFYLCASKSGTGGLYSPLHFGNGTRLTVT.

This clone was recorded once. This chain uses TRBV6-5 with TRBJ2-7; D is uncertain. The CDR3 length is 12 residues. CDR1 and CDR2 from the germline V gene are MNHEY and SVGAGI. V was cut by 2 bases and J by 6 bases, with 8 bases left in between. CDR3: CASSYRESEQYF. CDR3 DNA: TGTGCCAGCAGTTACCGCGAGAGCGAGCAGTACTTC.

This clone came up a few times. The J gene is TRBJ2-7, the V gene TRBV27; tentatively, D is TRBD1 (6 bases). Trimming pared 6 bases from V and 1 base from J, leaving 13 bases between. The CDR3 is 14 residues long. CDR1 MNHEY and CDR2 SMNVEV come from the germline V gene (reference sequence). CDR3 loop: CASRPWDTSYEQYF. Here the CDR3 DNA reads TGTGCCAGCAGACCCTGGGACACATCCTACGAGCAGTACTTC.

The chain carries TRBV2 and TRBJ2-5, with 7 bases matching TRBD1. The CDR3 loop spans 13 amino acids. The V and J ends lost 8 bases and 1 base, in that order; junction bases with no gene match: 4. The germline CDR1 and CDR2 sequences are SNHLY and FYNNEI. CDR3 loop: CASGRDSQETQYF. The DNA of the CDR3 is TGTGCCAGCGGAAGGGACAGCCAAGAGACCCAGTACTTC.

In nucleotides, the CDR3 is TGTGCCAGTAGTGGACCGGGACAGGGCTATCAGCCCCAGCATTTT. Encoded protein: CASSGPGQGYQPQHF. The J gene is TRBJ1-5, the V gene TRBV19, with 9 positions matching TRBD1. From germline, CDR1 is LNHDA and CDR2 SQIVND (reference sequence). V dropped 5 bases and J dropped 5; count of bases not matched to a gene: 7. The CDR3 consists of 15 residues.

The V call is TRBV28, the J call TRBJ1-4, with D possibly TRBD1 on 5 matching bases. The length of the CDR3 is 12 residues. CDR1 MDHEN and CDR2 SYDVKM come from the germline V gene. Trimming removed 4 bases at V and 7 bases at J, with 7 bases between. The CDR3 coding sequence is TGTGCCAGCAGTTCAGGGCCTGAAAAACTGTTTTTT. This sequence encodes CASSSGPEKLFF.

Concerning this clone: Different DNA sequences within this sample yield the same CDR3. The genes are TRBV9 and TRBJ1-3; D not resolved. V shed 4 bases and J shed 1 base, with 6 bases lying between them. Per germline, CDR1 SGDLS and CDR2 YYNGEE. The CDR3 extends over 13 amino acids. The chain's CDR3 is CASSRGSGNTIYF. Here the CDR3 DNA reads TGTGCCAGCAGCCGGGGATCTGGAAACACCATATATTTT.

Comment on this clone: The junction does not match germline at one end; this may be a read error. The chain couples TRBV27 to TRBJ1-1; D is possibly TRBD1 (6 bases). Looked up from germline, CDR1 is MNHEY and CDR2 is SMNVEV (reference sequence). This CDR3 is built from 13 residues. The CDR3 DNA reads TGTGCCAGCATCGACACAGGGAACTCTGAAGCTTTCTTT. It translates to CASIDTGNSEAFF.